The 24 T cell receptor beta chains below all came from one sample that was sequenced in a study of OX40 agonist ivuxolimab in advanced cancers. The data were produced by immunoSEQ multiplex PCR, yet TCRdb's version contains in-frame clones alone and is incomplete. The sample includes 35,000 to 40,000 clones, around 93% of them seen just once. Specimen: CD4+ or CD8+ T cells sorted from blood, collected in a trial of the OX40 agonist ivuxolimab. Receptors were obtained from an adult with an advanced solid tumor such as melanoma, head and neck, liver or kidney cancer.

This clone occurred a few times. This chain joins TRBV23-1 and TRBJ2-5, with 10 bases fitting TRBD1. TRBV23-1 is sorted into the ORF group, with uncertain function. The length of the CDR3 is 14 residues. Losses at the gene ends were 7 bases for V and 7 bases for J; bases not matched to a gene: 9. CDR3 sequence reads: CASNPGQGRSTQYF. The CDR3 DNA is TGCGCCAGCAACCCGGGACAGGGGCGGTCGACCCAGTACTTC.

V and J are TRBV4-3 and TRBJ2-7; 7 nucleotides line up with TRBD1. The CDR3 is 12 residues long. Germline CDR1 reads LGHNA; CDR2 reads YSLEER. V dropped 8 bases and J dropped 6; count of bases not matched to a gene: 7. CDR3 residues: CASSGQLSEQYV. DNA for the CDR3: TGCGCCAGCTCGGGACAGCTTTCCGAGCAGTACGTC.

In this sample, this clone turned up a few times. The chain recombines TRBV11-2 with TRBJ1-1; D unresolved. This CDR3 is built from 15 residues. The ends were cut back, 8 bases at V and 0 bases at J, with 16 bases in the middle. Per germline, CDR1 SGHAT and CDR2 FQNNGV. The CDR3 DNA sequence: TGTGCCAGCCGCCTTAGGGCCTTCATGAACACTGAAGCTTTCTTT. Residues: CASRLRAFMNTEAFF.

This chain connects TRBV4-1 to TRBJ1-2; D is perhaps TRBD1 (5 bases). This CDR3 region has 15 residues. V lost 1 base to trimming and J lost 2 bases, with 11 bases between them. From germline, CDR1 is MGHRA and CDR2 YSYEKL. Here the CDR3 reads CASSQGRTRNYGYTF. CDR3 bases: TGCGCCAGCAGCCAAGGGAGGACACGCAACTATGGCTACACCTTC.

J is TRBJ1-4 and V is TRBV9; tentative D call: TRBD1 (6 bases). The V end was cut by 0 bases, the J end by 7 bases, with 10 bases between. Germline assignment: CDR1 SGDLS and CDR2 YYNGEE. This CDR3 is 14 amino acids long. CDR3 bases: TGTGCCAGCAGCGTAGCCGGGGGCACTGAAAAACTGTTTTTT. It codes for CASSVAGGTEKLFF.

J is TRBJ2-1 and V is TRBV27, with D perhaps TRBD1 (5 bases). Germline CDR1 reads MNHEY; CDR2 reads SMNVEV (reference sequence). CDR3 length equals 15 residues. Trimming shortened V by 5 bases and J by 7 bases, and 18 bases separated the two germline ends. For the CDR3, the DNA is TGTGCCAGCAGTCCTCACAGGATTGTAGGGAATGAGCAGTTCTTC. Protein product: CASSPHRIVGNEQFF.

The rearrangement links TRBV29-1 to TRBJ2-2, with D maybe TRBD1 (5 bases). CDR3 size: 12 residues. Trimming shortened V by 5 bases and J by 5 bases, and 9 bases separated the two germline ends. The V gene's germline CDR1 is SQVTM and CDR2 ANQGSEA. CDR3 nucleotide sequence: TGCAGCGTTTTAGGGGCGACCGGGGAGCTGTTTTTT. Its protein is CSVLGATGELFF.

This chain joins TRBV7-8 and TRBJ2-1; 10 bases are a match to TRBD2. CDR1 SGHVS and CDR2 FQNEAQ come from the germline V gene. The V segment lost 1 base and the J segment 3 bases; nucleotides outside the gene matches: 3. CDR3 length equals 16 residues. The CDR3 is CASSLGSSGSYNEQFF. The CDR3 coding sequence is TGTGCCAGCAGCTTAGGGTCTAGCGGGAGCTACAATGAGCAGTTCTTC.

V is TRBV7-3 and J is TRBJ2-3, with TRBD2 as a possible D gene (5 bases). The ends were cut back, 5 bases at V and 11 bases at J, with 23 bases in the middle. Germline V gene data show CDR1 as SGHTA and CDR2 as FQGTGA. This CDR3 is built from 15 residues. CDR3 sequence: CASSKEPASRAGQYF. CDR3 nucleotide sequence: TGTGCCAGCAGCAAGGAACCCGCTTCCCGGGCGGGGCAGTATTTT.

The V call is TRBV7-2, the J call TRBJ1-1; maybe TRBD1 (5 bases). Looked up from germline, CDR1 is SGHTA and CDR2 is FQGNSA. The germline V and J ends were trimmed by 5 bases and 0 bases, with 7 bases remaining between them. This CDR3 is built from 13 residues. CDR3 sequence: CASSAGMNTEAFF. CDR3 sequence (DNA): TGTGCCAGCAGCGCAGGGATGAACACTGAAGCTTTCTTT.

V and J are TRBV27 and TRBJ2-1, with D uncertain. The V gene's germline CDR1 is MNHEY and CDR2 SMNVEV (reference sequence). The CDR3 totals 13 residues. The V end was cut by 8 bases, the J end by 0 bases, with 8 bases between. The CDR3 bases are TGTGCCAGCGGTTGGAGCTCCTACAATGAGCAGTTCTTC. The encoded protein is CASGWSSYNEQFF.

This chain joins TRBV7-9 and TRBJ1-4; TRBD1 is a possible D gene (6 bases). Trimming removed 1 base from V and 15 bases from J, with 15 bases in between. The germline gives CDR1 SEHNR, CDR2 FQNEAQ (reference sequence). This CDR3 contains 13 residues. CDR3 coding DNA: TGTGCCAGCAGCTTAGGATCCGGAGGGGGGATGTTTTTT. Its protein product is CASSLGSGGGMFF.

This rearrangement joins TRBV6-1 to TRBJ2-1; D remains unclear. Trimming took off 1 base at V and 7 bases at J, with 11 bases between the two ends. This CDR3 has 14 residues. The germline V gene has CDR1 MNHNS and CDR2 SASEGT. CDR3 region: CASSEEVGWNEQFF. Written as DNA, the CDR3 is TGTGCCAGCAGTGAAGAGGTGGGGTGGAATGAGCAGTTCTTC.

The J gene is TRBJ2-3, the V gene TRBV13; D ambiguous. Trimming shortened V by 10 bases and J by 2 bases, and 13 bases separated the two germline ends. Germline CDR1 PRHDT, CDR2 FYEKMQ (reference sequence). This CDR3 spans 13 amino acids. The CDR3 bases are TGTGCCATTCGGTCCAGCCCCACAGATACGCAGTATTTT. It encodes CAIRSSPTDTQYF.

The CDR3 region has the DNA TGTGCCAGCAGCCTCCTCGGGGGCGGGAGGGGGAATGAGCAGTTCTTC. Protein sequence: CASSLLGGGRGNEQFF. The rearrangement joins TRBV4-2 to TRBJ2-1; 9 nucleotides match TRBD2. This CDR3 is 16 amino acids long. Germline CDR1 LGHNA, CDR2 YNFKEQ. V lost 4 bases, J lost 7 bases, and 11 bases stayed unmatched.

J is TRBJ2-7 and V is TRBV28; no definite D call. Looked up from germline, CDR1 is MDHEN and CDR2 is SYDVKM. There are 12 residues in the CDR3. V was pared by 7 bases and J by 0 bases, with 7 bases between. CDR3 in amino acids: CASTGSSYEQYF. In nucleotides, the CDR3 is TGTGCCAGCACAGGTAGCTCCTACGAGCAGTACTTC.

CDR3 loop: CASSVTDYEQYF. The DNA of the CDR3 is TGTGCCAGCAGCGTCACAGATTACGAGCAGTACTTC. The chain has TRBV11-2 and TRBJ2-7; D is unclear. The CDR3 runs to 12 residues. The V gene lost 5 bases and the J gene lost 4 bases, with 9 bases spanning the gap. Germline values: CDR1 SGHAT, CDR2 FQNNGV.

The chain joins TRBV6-5 to TRBJ2-7, with 9 bases aligning to TRBD2. The CDR3 consists of 15 residues. Per the germline V gene, CDR1 is MNHEY and CDR2 is SVGAGI. V dropped 5 bases and J dropped 3; count of bases not matched to a gene: 8. The chain's CDR3 is CASSRVSSGVYEQYF. The CDR3 DNA sequence: TGTGCCAGCAGTAGGGTCTCTAGCGGGGTCTACGAGCAGTACTTC.

J is TRBJ2-5 and V is TRBV5-4, with 9 bases identical to TRBD1. TRBJ2-7 matches the DNA end more closely, so the J call is doubtful. The CDR3 spans 15 residues. In germline, CDR1 is SGHNT, CDR2 YYREEE (reference sequence). This CDR3 is CASSGGTGIAYEQYF. CDR3 nucleotide sequence: TGTGCCAGCAGCGGGGGGACAGGGATAGCCTACGAGCAGTACTTC.

The chain uses TRBV29-1 and TRBJ1-1; the D is unclear. CDR1 SQVTM and CDR2 ANQGSEA come from the germline V gene. With 5 bases removed from V and 1 base from J, the gap between germline ends came to 8 bases. CDR3 size: 12 residues. The CDR3 nucleotides are TGCAGCGTTTTTCGGGGGAACACTGAAGCTTTCTTT. The encoded protein is CSVFRGNTEAFF.

The chain links TRBV5-6 to TRBJ2-7; no firm D call. CDR3 size: 13 residues. Deletions cut 4 bases from V and 0 bases from J, with 8 bases between. CDR1 is SGHDT and CDR2 is YYEEEE in the germline V gene. The CDR3 DNA follows: TGTGCCAGCAGCGACGGGCGCTCCTACGAGCAGTACTTC. Translating it yields CASSDGRSYEQYF.

The J gene is TRBJ1-2, the V gene TRBV2; no firm D call. Trimming shortened V by 1 base and J by 1 base, and 4 bases separated the two germline ends. Germline V CDR1 and CDR2: SNHLY, FYNNEI. This CDR3 region has 13 residues. Here the CDR3 reads CASSEGVNYGYTF. The DNA of the CDR3 is TGTGCCAGCAGTGAAGGGGTTAACTATGGCTACACCTTC.

This sequence joins TRBV7-7 and TRBJ2-5; 11 positions match TRBD1. Trimming removed 5 bases from V and 5 bases from J; junction bases left unmatched: 4. This CDR3 is built from 14 residues. Germline V gene sequence: CDR1 SSHAT, CDR2 FNYEAQ (reference sequence). DNA for the CDR3: TGTGCCAGCAGCCCCGGACAGGGGGCTGAGACCCAGTACTTC. Translated: CASSPGQGAETQYF. The full variable domain, its missing parts supplied by reference TRBV7-7 and TRBJ2-5, is GAGVSQSPRYKVTKRGQDVTLRCDPISSHATLYWYQQALGQGPEFLTYFNYEAQPDKSGLPSDRFSAERPEGSISTLTIQRTEQRDSAMYRCASSPGQGAETQYFGPGTRLLVL.

The CDR3 coding sequence is TGTGCCAGCATCCAAAGGGGGGAGGGCAGGGGAAACATTCAGTACTTC. This encodes CASIQRGEGRGNIQYF. The V gene is TRBV21-1, the J gene TRBJ2-4; TRBD2, the table's D call, lacks a check against the DNA. TRBV21-1 is a known pseudogene. The CDR3 spans 16 residues.